A selection of T cell receptor beta chains follows, all from one sample in a study of long-term antiretroviral therapy in people with HIV. TCRdb keeps only in-frame clones here, not all; method: immunoSEQ multiplex PCR. Among fewer than 30,000 clones listed, roughly 96% were seen once. Sequences were derived from unsorted PBMCs, sampled 5.3 years after starting antiretroviral therapy. The receptor set was obtained from a man aged 25-40 years with HIV. CDR3s include the opening cysteine and the closing phenylalanine or tryptophan. Fields, in order: clone size, J gene, D gene, CDR3 length, V gene, CDR3 DNA, CDR3 protein. The D gene is left open where the match is weak. Expanded clones get a size class; other rows say once, few or many, or leave the size out.

size: -
J: TRBJ2-3
D: -
length: 14
V: TRBV11-3
DNA: TGTGCCAGCAGCCGATCCCCGGTCACAGATACGCAGTATTTT
CDR3: CASSRSPVTDTQYF

size: once
J: TRBJ2-1
D: -
length: 12
V: TRBV5-6
DNA: TGTGCCAGCAGCGGGACCCTTAATGAGCAGTTCTTC
CDR3: CASSGTLNEQFF

size: -
J: TRBJ1-1
D: -
length: 15
V: TRBV27
DNA: TGTGCCAGCAGTTGGACAGCTACCTTGGGCACTGAAGCTTTCTTT
CDR3: CASSWTATLGTEAFF

size: -
J: TRBJ1-5
D: -
length: 15
V: TRBV4-1
DNA: TGCGCCAGCAGTCGGACTGGGCAGAGCAATCAGCCCCAGCATTTT
CDR3: CASSRTGQSNQPQHF

size: -
J: TRBJ2-7
D: -
length: 13
V: TRBV27
DNA: TGTGCCAGCAGTTTTTCTAGCTCCTACGAGCAGTACTTC
CDR3: CASSFSSSYEQYF

size: -
J: TRBJ1-1
D: TRBD1
length: 19
V: TRBV11-2
DNA: TGTGCCAGCAGCTTCCGGGCCGATCTCGGGACAGCCTTGAACACTGAAGCTTTCTTT
CDR3: CASSFRADLGTALNTEAFF

size: once
J: TRBJ1-6
D: -
length: 12
V: TRBV15
DNA: TGTGCCACCAGCGGGACGCAATCACCCCTCCACTTT
CDR3: CATSGTQSPLHF

size: -
J: TRBJ2-7
D: -
length: 13
V: TRBV6-5
DNA: TGTGCCAGCACTCTTCCCCCGTCCTACGAGCAGTACTTC
CDR3: CASTLPPSYEQYF

size: -
J: TRBJ1-2
D: -
length: 14
V: TRBV10-1
DNA: TGCGCCAGCACTCCTTTTCAGCCGAACTATGGCTACACCTTC
CDR3: CASTPFQPNYGYTF

size: -
J: TRBJ2-3
D: -
length: 15
V: TRBV9
DNA: TGTGCCAGCAGCGTAGCGGGGAGAAGCACAGATACGCAGTATTTT
CDR3: CASSVAGRSTDTQYF

size: -
J: TRBJ1-3
D: -
length: 19
V: TRBV4-1
DNA: TGCGCCAGCAGCCAAGTTCTAACAGCGCCTATGTTCTCTGGAAACACCATATATTTT
CDR3: CASSQVLTAPMFSGNTIYF

size: -
J: TRBJ2-3
D: TRBD2
length: 15
V: TRBV9
DNA: TGTGCCAGCAGCGTAGGCGGGGGGCTAACAGATACGCAGTATTTT
CDR3: CASSVGGGLTDTQYF

size: -
J: TRBJ2-2
D: -
length: 13
V: TRBV6-1
DNA: TGTGCCAGCAGTGAAAGCGGTTCCCGGGAGCTGTTTTTT
CDR3: CASSESGSRELFF

size: -
J: TRBJ1-2
D: -
length: 13
V: TRBV19
DNA: TGTGCCAGTAGCGAGGACATCCTACAACACTACACCTTC
CDR3: CASSEDILQHYTF

size: -
J: TRBJ1-4
D: -
length: 14
V: TRBV6-1
DNA: TGTGCCAGCAGTGAGGGACTAGATAATGGAAAACTGTTTTTT
CDR3: CASSEGLDNGKLFF

size: -
J: TRBJ1-1
D: -
length: 12
V: TRBV27
DNA: TGTGCCAGCAGTTTTCCGGGCTCTGAAGCTTTCTTT
CDR3: CASSFPGSEAFF

size: -
J: TRBJ1-1
D: -
length: 14
V: TRBV2
DNA: TGTGCCAGCAGTGAGGGGAGTATGAACACTGAAGCTTTCTTT
CDR3: CASSEGSMNTEAFF

size: -
J: TRBJ1-4
D: TRBD1
length: 13
V: TRBV2
DNA: TGTGCCACCGCCAGGGGGGGCGAAGGAAAACTGTTTTTT
CDR3: CATARGGEGKLFF

size: once
J: TRBJ1-2
D: -
length: 13
V: TRBV19
DNA: TGTGCCAGTCGGCAAGGCGGCCTCTATGGCTACACCTTC
CDR3: CASRQGGLYGYTF

size: -
J: TRBJ2-7
D: -
length: 13
V: TRBV7-3
DNA: TGTGCCAGCAGCTTAGGGACAACCTACGAGCAGTACTTC
CDR3: CASSLGTTYEQYF

size: -
J: TRBJ2-3
D: -
length: 13
V: TRBV7-3
DNA: TGTGCCAGCAGCTTCCGTGGCACAGATACGCAGTATTTT
CDR3: CASSFRGTDTQYF

size: -
J: TRBJ1-1
D: TRBD1
length: 12
V: TRBV5-4
DNA: TGTGCCAGCAGCTTGACAGGGGGGGACGCTTTCTTT
CDR3: CASSLTGGDAFF

size: -
J: TRBJ1-5
D: TRBD1
length: 15
V: TRBV11-2
DNA: TGTGCCAGCAGCCTAAGGACAGGCAGCAATCAGCCCCAGCATTTT
CDR3: CASSLRTGSNQPQHF

size: once
J: TRBJ2-6
D: -
length: 15
V: TRBV27
DNA: TGTGCCAGCAGTTTAGGCGGCTCTGGGGCCAACGTCCTGACTTTC
CDR3: CASSLGGSGANVLTF

size: once
J: TRBJ1-2
D: -
length: 14
V: TRBV6-1
DNA: TGTGCCAGCAGTGAAGCGAAGGGGTACTATGGCTACACCTTC
CDR3: CASSEAKGYYGYTF

size: -
J: TRBJ2-5
D: -
length: 10
V: TRBV29-1
DNA: TGCAGCGTCTTCCAAGAGACCCAGTACTTC
CDR3: CSVFQETQYF

size: once
J: TRBJ2-1
D: -
length: 15
V: TRBV5-1
DNA: TGCGCCAGCATGCTCCGGAGTAGTTCCTACAATGAGCAGTTCTTC
CDR3: CASMLRSSSYNEQFF

size: -
J: TRBJ2-7
D: TRBD1
length: 15
V: TRBV14
DNA: TGTGCCAGCAGCCGAACAGGGGTTAGGTCCTACGAGCAGTACTTC
CDR3: CASSRTGVRSYEQYF

size: -
J: TRBJ2-7
D: -
length: 14
V: TRBV5-1
DNA: TGCGCCAGCAGCTTGTATTCGGGTTCCTACGAGCAGTACTTC
CDR3: CASSLYSGSYEQYF

size: -
J: TRBJ2-7
D: TRBD1
length: 16
V: TRBV7-2
DNA: TGTGCCAGCAGCGAATCAGGGGGCGTGGGGTCCTACGAGCAGTACTTC
CDR3: CASSESGGVGSYEQYF

size: -
J: TRBJ2-5
D: TRBD2
length: 12
V: TRBV6-8
DNA: TGTGCCCGGCGGGGGGGGCAAGAGACCCAGTACTTC
CDR3: CARRGGQETQYF

size: -
J: TRBJ2-2
D: -
length: 14
V: TRBV5-1
DNA: TGCGCCAGCAGGTGGTCTACTGACACCGGGGAGCTGTTTTTT
CDR3: CASRWSTDTGELFF

size: -
J: TRBJ1-3
D: -
length: 15
V: TRBV19
DNA: TGTGCCAGTAGTACCTCGGCAGTCTCTGGAAACACCATATATTTT
CDR3: CASSTSAVSGNTIYF

size: -
J: TRBJ2-7
D: -
length: 14
V: TRBV19
DNA: TGTGCCAGTAGTCCCGGGCTAGGCTCCTACGAGCAGTACTTC
CDR3: CASSPGLGSYEQYF

size: -
J: TRBJ1-4
D: -
length: 14
V: TRBV27
DNA: TGTGCCAGCAGCCCCGGCGGAGGTAATGAAAAACTGTTTTTT
CDR3: CASSPGGGNEKLFF

size: -
J: TRBJ2-3
D: -
length: 15
V: TRBV6-5
DNA: TGTGCCAGCAGTTGGAGGAAAGGGAGGACCGATACGCAGTATTTT
CDR3: CASSWRKGRTDTQYF

size: -
J: TRBJ1-1
D: -
length: 15
V: TRBV10-3
DNA: TGTGCCATCAGTGAGTCATTTTATGGGGGCACTGAAGCTTTCTTT
CDR3: CAISESFYGGTEAFF

size: few
J: TRBJ1-2
D: -
length: 15
V: TRBV6-1
DNA: TGTGCCAGCAGTGACACAGGGCGCTGGGGCTATGGCTACACCTTC
CDR3: CASSDTGRWGYGYTF

size: -
J: TRBJ1-6
D: -
length: 14
V: TRBV2
DNA: TGTGCCAGCAGTCTGACTATGGGTAATTCACCCCTCCACTTT
CDR3: CASSLTMGNSPLHF

size: -
J: TRBJ1-4
D: TRBD1
length: 15
V: TRBV30
DNA: TGTGCCTGGAGTACAGACAGGGGGCGTCAGGAAAAACTGTTTTTT
CDR3: CAWSTDRGRQEKLFF

size: -
J: TRBJ2-1
D: -
length: 13
V: TRBV7-9
DNA: TGTGCCAGCATCCCCGGGGGCCACAATGAGCAGTTCTTC
CDR3: CASIPGGHNEQFF

size: medium-sized
J: TRBJ2-5
D: TRBD2
length: 13
V: TRBV15
DNA: TGTGCCACCAGCAGTATAGCGGGAGAGACCCAGTACTTC
CDR3: CATSSIAGETQYF

size: -
J: TRBJ1-2
D: -
length: 16
V: TRBV7-2
DNA: TGTGCCAGCAGCTTATCCCCCGCAGGGGCCGTCTATGGCTACACCTTC
CDR3: CASSLSPAGAVYGYTF

size: -
J: TRBJ2-6
D: -
length: 11
V: TRBV28
DNA: TGTGCCAGCACTGGGGCCAACGTCCTGACTTTC
CDR3: CASTGANVLTF

size: -
J: TRBJ1-1
D: -
length: 13
V: TRBV9
DNA: TGTGCCAGCAGCCCTCGGTCAGGAACTGAAGCTTTCTTT
CDR3: CASSPRSGTEAFF